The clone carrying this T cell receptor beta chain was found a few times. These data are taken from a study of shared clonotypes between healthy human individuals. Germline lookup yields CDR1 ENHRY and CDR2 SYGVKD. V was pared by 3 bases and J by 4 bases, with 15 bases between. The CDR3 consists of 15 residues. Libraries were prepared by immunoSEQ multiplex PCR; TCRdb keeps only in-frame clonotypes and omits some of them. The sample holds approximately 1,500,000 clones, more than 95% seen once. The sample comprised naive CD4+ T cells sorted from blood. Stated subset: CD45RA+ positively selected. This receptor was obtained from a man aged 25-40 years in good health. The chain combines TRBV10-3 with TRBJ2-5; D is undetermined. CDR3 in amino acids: CAISEGPGLLETQYF. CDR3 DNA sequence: TGTGCCATCAGTGAAGGTCCTGGGTTGTTAGAGACCCAGTACTTC.